Each of the 28 T cell receptor beta chains below was sequenced from the same sample in a study of T cell responses to AZD1222 COVID-19 vaccine. Using immunoSEQ multiplex PCR, the repertoire was profiled, and TCRdb retains in-frame clones only, with some absent. The sample comprises 200,000 or so clones, roughly 88% of which are singletons, and around 7.9% rests with the top ten. The sample here was peripheral blood, taken on day 0 of AZD1222 vaccination. The source of these receptors is an adult in good health.

The gene calls are TRBV4-1 and TRBJ2-1, with D possibly being TRBD1 or TRBD2 (6 bases each). V lost 0 bases to trimming and J lost 9 bases, with 15 bases between them. The germline CDR1 and CDR2 sequences are MGHRA and YSYEKL. The length of the CDR3 is 15 residues. The CDR3 region has the DNA TGCGCCAGCAGCCAAGATGGGGGGCAGTGGCGTGAGCAGTTCTTC. This translates into CASSQDGGQWREQFF.

This sequence joins TRBV2 and TRBJ1-1; no definite D call. Trimming removed 8 bases from V and 0 bases from J, with 10 bases in between. The V gene's germline CDR1 is SNHLY and CDR2 FYNNEI. This CDR3 region has 13 residues. The DNA of the CDR3 is TGTGCCAGCGCCGGCATCATGAACACTGAAGCTTTCTTT. Its protein product is CASAGIMNTEAFF.

This chain links TRBV27 with TRBJ1-3, with 11 bases aligning to TRBD1. Germline assignment: CDR1 MNHEY and CDR2 SMNVEV (reference sequence). The junction had 4 bases not matched to a gene; V was cut back by 6 bases and J by 6 bases. This CDR3 contains 14 residues. Written as DNA, the CDR3 is TGTGCCAGCAGGCTAGGACAGGGGGCAAACACCATATATTTT. Translating it yields CASRLGQGANTIYF.

The chain has TRBV5-6 and TRBJ1-6; D gene unclear. V lost 2 bases, J lost 3 bases, and 9 bases lay in between. This CDR3 contains 15 residues. CDR1 SGHDT and CDR2 YYEEEE come from the germline V gene. The CDR3 region has the DNA TGTGCCAGCAGCTTTATCCAGCGCTATAATTCACCCCTCCACTTT. Encoded protein: CASSFIQRYNSPLHF.

The V and J genes are TRBV7-7 and TRBJ2-3; 9 nucleotides align to TRBD2. The germline V gene encodes CDR1 SSHAT and CDR2 FNYEAQ (reference sequence). Germline trimming cut 4 bases from V and 0 bases from J; bases unmatched to any gene: 23. The CDR3 spans 22 residues. The CDR3 coding sequence is TGTGCCAGCAGCTCCCACCCGTTTAGCGGGGGCGCAAAGGTGCTTAGCACAGATACGCAGTATTTT. Translating gives CASSSHPFSGGAKVLSTDTQYF.

The sample holds one count of this clone. This chain joins TRBV19 and TRBJ2-7; D uncertain. V was cut by 11 bases and J by 6 bases, with 14 bases left in between. Germline lookup yields CDR1 LNHDA and CDR2 SQIVND (reference sequence). This CDR3 region has 11 residues. The CDR3 here is CAGDRRGEQYF. DNA of the CDR3: TGTGCCGGGGATAGGAGAGGCGAGCAGTACTTC.

V is TRBV5-5 and J is TRBJ2-1; no clear D gene. The V end lost 2 bases, the J end lost 0 bases, and 9 bases lay between the germline ends. Germline V gene lookup returns CDR1 SGHKS and CDR2 YYEKEE (reference sequence). This CDR3 has 15 residues. The CDR3 here is CASSFTGNSYNEQFF. CDR3 bases: TGTGCCAGCAGCTTTACTGGGAACTCCTACAATGAGCAGTTCTTC.

This chain connects TRBV27 to TRBJ1-1; D is uncertain. Germline values: CDR1 MNHEY, CDR2 SMNVEV (reference sequence). V lost 2 bases and J lost 5, with 12 bases in between. CDR3 length: 14 amino acids. CDR3 DNA sequence: TGTGCCAGCAGTTTAAGAGGTTGGAATACTGAAGCTTTCTTT. Protein: CASSLRGWNTEAFF.

This rearrangement joins TRBV19 to TRBJ1-2, with 8 positions matching TRBD1. V shed 6 bases and J 0 bases; nucleotides not matched to a gene: 9. The CDR3 is 16 residues long. From germline, CDR1 is LNHDA and CDR2 SQIVND (reference sequence). The CDR3 here is CASSTGTGATNYGYTF. The CDR3 DNA reads TGTGCCAGTAGCACCGGGACAGGAGCGACTAACTATGGCTACACCTTC.

V is TRBV19 and J is TRBJ2-7, with D perhaps given as TRBD1 or TRBD2 (6 bases each). V shed 7 bases and J shed 0 bases, with 13 bases lying between them. Germline V lookup: CDR1 LNHDA, CDR2 SQIVND (reference sequence). The CDR3 has 14 residues. The CDR3 is CASTPGAFSYEQYF. Written as DNA, the CDR3 is TGTGCCAGTACCCCGGGGGCCTTCTCCTACGAGCAGTACTTC.

The chain has TRBV5-6 and TRBJ2-5; D may be TRBD1 (5 bases). Per germline, CDR1 SGHDT and CDR2 YYEEEE. The CDR3 consists of 14 residues. Trimming stripped 2 bases from V and 2 bases from J, with 10 bases between. The CDR3 sequence: CASSFQDRQETQYF. The CDR3 DNA sequence: TGTGCCAGCAGCTTTCAAGACAGACAAGAGACCCAGTACTTC.

The rearrangement joins TRBV28 to TRBJ1-4; TRBD1 matches at 7 bases. Germline V CDR1 and CDR2: MDHEN, SYDVKM. CDR3 length equals 14 residues. V lost 3 bases to trimming and J lost 5 bases; unmatched junction nucleotides: 3. The CDR3 here is CASSFEDRNEKLFF. DNA of the CDR3: TGTGCCAGCAGTTTCGAGGACAGGAATGAAAAACTGTTTTTT.

The chain has TRBV29-1 and TRBJ2-2, with TRBD1 identical over 9 bases. V shed 1 base and J 5 bases; nucleotides not matched to a gene: 8. The V gene's germline CDR1 is SQVTM and CDR2 ANQGSEA. The CDR3 totals 16 residues. The DNA for the CDR3 is TGCAGCGTTGAAGGGAGGGGGACAGGGATAACCGGGGAGCTGTTTTTT. Its translation: CSVEGRGTGITGELFF.

CDR3: CASSLGTGEQYF. The CDR3 DNA sequence: TGTGCCAGTAGTCTCGGGACCGGCGAGCAGTACTTC. This chain links TRBV19 with TRBJ2-7; D possibly matches TRBD1 or TRBD2 (5 bases each). Trimming shortened V by 5 bases and J by 6 bases, and 11 bases separated the two germline ends. The CDR3 has 12 residues. Germline lookup yields CDR1 LNHDA and CDR2 SQIVND (reference sequence).

This clone was counted once. Here the CDR3 reads CASSPLTQGSNYGYTF. CDR3 DNA sequence: TGTGCCAGCTCACCACTTACGCAGGGGTCCAACTATGGCTACACCTTC. The genes are TRBV18 and TRBJ1-2; D perhaps matches TRBD1 (6 bases). Trimming left V 1 base short and J 2 bases short, with 14 bases between. Per germline, CDR1 KGHSH and CDR2 LQKENI. This CDR3 contains 16 residues.

The chain's CDR3 is CASRDIIDEQYF. The CDR3 DNA sequence: TGTGCCAGTCGGGACATTATCGACGAGCAGTACTTC. The chain carries TRBV27 and TRBJ2-7, with D possibly matching TRBD1 (6 bases). V lost 9 bases, J lost 5 bases, and 14 bases lay in between. This CDR3 region has 12 residues. Germline V lookup: CDR1 MNHEY, CDR2 SMNVEV (reference sequence).

Only one count was recorded for this clone. V gene TRBV15 combines with J gene TRBJ2-5, with D possibly matching TRBD1 (6 bases). The CDR3 consists of 16 residues. Germline V gives CDR1 LNHNV, CDR2 YYDKDF (reference sequence). Trimming stripped 7 bases from V and 2 bases from J, with 20 bases between. The DNA for the CDR3 is TGTGCCACCACCAACATCGGAGGACAGAAACAAGAGACCCAGTACTTC. It specifies CATTNIGGQKQETQYF.

A few counts support this clone. J is TRBJ1-4 and V is TRBV6-2 or TRBV6-3, with TRBD1 matching over 7 bases. Germline V gives CDR1 MNHEY, CDR2 SVGEGT. Trimming removed 4 bases from V and 8 bases from J; junction bases left unmatched: 10. This CDR3 is built from 15 residues. In DNA form, the CDR3 reads TGTGCCAGCAGTTCGGGCGACAGGGAATTCGAAAAACTGTTTTTT. This gives the protein CASSSGDREFEKLFF.

The gene calls are TRBV4-1 and TRBJ2-5; unclear D gene. Germline values: CDR1 MGHRA, CDR2 YSYEKL. Between the trimmed V and J ends, which lost 1 base and 4 bases, there was a span of 10 bases. This CDR3 spans 14 amino acids. As DNA, the CDR3 is TGCGCCAGCAGCCAAGTACTCCTCGTAGAGACCCAGTACTTC. Translation: CASSQVLLVETQYF.

V gene TRBV7-3 combines with J gene TRBJ1-1, with D unclear. The CDR3 contains 13 residues. Germline V gene sequence: CDR1 SGHTA, CDR2 FQGTGA. The V and J ends lost 3 bases and 4 bases respectively, with 9 bases between them. CDR3 protein: CASSFRTSTEAFF. CDR3 bases: TGTGCCAGCAGCTTTCGGACGAGCACTGAAGCTTTCTTT.

The chain uses TRBV5-1 and TRBJ2-7; D possibly corresponds to TRBD1 (5 bases). Germline V lookup: CDR1 SGHRS, CDR2 YFSETQ. The CDR3 has 13 amino acids. V was pared by 2 bases and J by 3 bases, with 9 bases between. CDR3: CASSFVQGYEQYF. In nucleotides, the CDR3 is TGCGCCAGCAGCTTCGTTCAGGGCTACGAGCAGTACTTC.

The V gene is TRBV13, the J gene TRBJ2-7, with 9 bases lining up with TRBD2. Germline CDR1 and CDR2: PRHDT and FYEKMQ (reference sequence). CDR3 length: 14 amino acids. With V trimmed by 6 bases and J by 5 bases, 8 bases remained unmatched. As DNA, the CDR3 is TGTGCCAGCAGTTCGACCGGGACTAGCCACGAGCAGTACTTC. This translates into CASSSTGTSHEQYF. The full variable domain, rest sourced from reference TRBV13 and TRBJ2-7, is AAGVIQSPRHLIKEKRETATLKCYPIPRHDTVYWYQQGPGQDPQFLISFYEKMQSDKGSIPDRFSAQQFSDYHSELNMSSLELGDSALYFCASSSTGTSHEQYFGPGTRLTVT.

The rearrangement links TRBV2 to TRBJ2-7; 8 bases fit TRBD1. Germline trimming cut 4 bases from V and 2 bases from J; bases unmatched to any gene: 4. The CDR3 spans 14 residues. CDR1 is SNHLY and CDR2 is FYNNEI in the germline V gene. CDR3 protein: CASSGGTGPYEQYF. For the CDR3, the DNA is TGTGCCAGCAGTGGAGGGACAGGACCCTACGAGCAGTACTTC.

The chain couples TRBV5-1 to TRBJ1-3; D gene ambiguous. CDR3 length equals 14 residues. The germline V and J ends were trimmed by 4 bases and 1 base, with 9 bases remaining between them. Per the germline V gene, CDR1 is SGHRS and CDR2 is YFSETQ. This CDR3 reads CASSPFQSGNTIYF. In nucleotides, the CDR3 is TGCGCCAGCAGCCCCTTTCAATCTGGAAACACCATATATTTT.

For the CDR3, the DNA is TGCGCCAGCAGCTTGGGGTACAGGGTGGACGAGCAGTACTTC. This translates into CASSLGYRVDEQYF. V is TRBV5-1 and J is TRBJ2-7; D might be TRBD1 (6 bases). The CDR3 covers 14 residues. V lost 0 bases, J lost 5 bases, and 12 bases lay in between. CDR1 is SGHRS, CDR2 YFSETQ, per germline.

DNA of the CDR3: TGTGCCAGCAGCGCCAGACAGGGTAATTCACCCCTCCACTTT. As protein: CASSARQGNSPLHF. The rearrangement links TRBV7-2 to TRBJ1-6, with TRBD1 matching over 7 bases. The CDR3 spans 14 residues. CDR1 SGHTA and CDR2 FQGNSA come from the germline V gene. V lost 5 bases and J lost 6; bases outside the gene matches: 4.

This clone was seen at least ten times. This chain joins TRBV9 and TRBJ1-4; D is undetermined. V was trimmed by 2 bases and J by 6 bases, leaving 17 bases between them. This CDR3 comprises 16 residues. Germline CDR1 SGDLS, CDR2 YYNGEE. CDR3 coding DNA: TGTGCCAGCAGCGTTGGTATAAGGGATGGGGATGAAAAACTGTTTTTT. The encoded protein is CASSVGIRDGDEKLFF.

This clone was seen a single time. The rearrangement joins TRBV5-6 to TRBJ2-6; D gene uncertain. V was pared by 0 bases and J by 9 bases, with 10 bases between. Germline lookup yields CDR1 SGHDT and CDR2 YYEEEE. The CDR3 is made up of 14 amino acids. The CDR3 loop reads CASSLGAGNNVLTF. The CDR3 DNA follows: TGTGCCAGCAGCTTGGGAGCAGGTAACAACGTCCTGACTTTC. The full variable domain, completed using reference TRBV5-6 and TRBJ2-6, is DAGVTQSPTHLIKTRGQQVTLRCSPKSGHDTVSWYQQALGQGPQFIFQYYEEEERQRGNFPDRFSGHQFPNYSSELNVNALLLGDSALYLCASSLGAGNNVLTFGAGSRLTVL.